This T cell receptor beta chain stems from a study of T cell responses to AZD1222 COVID-19 vaccine. Overall study results and limits: Nearly half of the spike-specific TCRs reportedly recognize variant regions that carry no mutations. Donors skewed white British and female; clonal diversity was possibly underestimated. Repertoires were obtained only post-peak T cell response.

Germline V gene sequence: CDR1 KGHSH, CDR2 LQKENI. CDR3 size: 16 residues. Trimming took 0 bases from V and 3 from J, leaving 12 bases between them. For this clone: Its antigen remains unknown.

Profiling relied on immunoSEQ multiplex PCR, and the TCRdb table lists in-frame clones only, not all of them. Of approximately 150,000 clones in the sample, 85% to 90% were seen once. The chain recombines TRBV18 with TRBJ1-3; D not certain. Sequencing used peripheral blood, obtained 28 days after the second dose of the MenACWY control vaccine. The TCR sequence derives from an adult who received the MenACWY meningococcal vaccine as a control. This CDR3 reads CASSPPSAVYGNTIYF. CDR3 coding DNA: TGTGCCAGCTCACCACCATCGGCCGTATATGGAAACACCATATATTTT.